The 7 T cell receptor beta chains listed next were all sequenced from one sample in a study of T cells after yellow fever vaccination. Each CDR3 protein is one row after TCRdb ran MiXCR on the 5' RACE reads. This sample carries 200,000 to 300,000 distinct CDR3 sequences, more than 6.5% of them seen once, and the ten largest clones take approximately 0.99%. The material sequenced was CD4+ T cells sorted from PBMCs, taken on the day of the yellow fever booster vaccination. The receptors here all came from a man younger than 40 who received the YFV17D yellow fever vaccine.

This clonotype was seen repeatedly, ten times or more. V and J are TRBV7-9 and TRBJ2-7; 10 positions agree with TRBD2. The ends lost 5 bases at V and 5 bases at J; junction bases unmatched: 9. The germline V gene has CDR1 SEHNR and CDR2 FQNEAQ (reference sequence). This CDR3 contains 15 residues. The CDR3 region has the DNA TGTGCCAGCAGCCCCCAAAGCGGGAGGGCCGACGAGCAGTACTTC. It specifies CASSPQSGRADEQYF.

This clonotype turned up a few times. The chain carries TRBV28 and TRBJ2-7, with a weak D call TRBD1 (6 bases). The V gene lost 3 bases and the J gene lost 3 bases, with 15 bases spanning the gap. The germline V gene encodes CDR1 MDHEN and CDR2 SYDVKM. The CDR3 contains 15 residues. In DNA, the CDR3 is TGTGCCAGCAGTTTCGTGGACAGAAGCTTCTACGAGCAGTACTTC. Translated: CASSFVDRSFYEQYF.

The sample holds a few counts of this clonotype. The chain joins TRBV29-1 to TRBJ2-1; D unresolved. This CDR3 is 12 amino acids long. V was pared by 5 bases and J by 2 bases, with 7 bases between. CDR1 SQVTM and CDR2 ANQGSEA come from the germline V gene. CDR3 nucleotide sequence: TGCAGCGTTCGGCGGACCTACAATGAGCAGTTCTTC. Residues: CSVRRTYNEQFF.

This clonotype was seen many times. The chain is built from TRBV7-2 and TRBJ1-1; 8 bases match TRBD1. Germline assignment: CDR1 SGHTA and CDR2 FQGNSA. V trimming: 5 bases; J trimming: 5 bases; junction bases outside the gene matches: 4. The CDR3 is 13 amino acids. DNA of the CDR3: TGTGCCAGCAGCCAGGGGGCGCGAACTGAAGCTTTCTTT. Protein product: CASSQGARTEAFF.

This clonotype has a count of ten or more. The V call is TRBV27, the J call TRBJ2-1; 11 bases fit TRBD2. Germline CDR1 and CDR2: MNHEY and SMNVEV (reference sequence). The CDR3 totals 17 residues. J gave up 4 bases and V 8 bases, and 13 bases lay outside the gene matches. The CDR3 DNA reads TGTGCCAGCGGCCCTAGCGGGAGGTCAGGTGCGTACAATGAGCAGTTCTTC. This codes for CASGPSGRSGAYNEQFF.

This clonotype was counted between two and nine times. The chain employs TRBV5-6 and TRBJ2-5, with 13 nucleotides matching TRBD2. The V and J ends lost 5 bases and 3 bases, in that order; junction bases with no gene match: 7. CDR1 and CDR2 (germline): SGHDT, YYEEEE. The length of the CDR3 is 16 residues. The CDR3 protein is CASRSPGLAGEETQYF. The CDR3 bases are TGTGCCAGCAGATCTCCCGGACTAGCGGGAGAAGAGACCCAGTACTTC.

There are many counts of this clonotype. The chain employs TRBV7-3 and TRBJ2-1; 11 nucleotides line up with TRBD2. The V gene's germline CDR1 is SGHTA and CDR2 FQGTGA. The CDR3 is 17 residues long. Trimming removed 0 bases from V and 4 bases from J; junction bases left unmatched: 5. For the CDR3, the DNA is TGTGCCAGCAGCTTAACTAGCGGGAGGGCCCTTTACAATGAGCAGTTCTTC. Protein sequence: CASSLTSGRALYNEQFF.